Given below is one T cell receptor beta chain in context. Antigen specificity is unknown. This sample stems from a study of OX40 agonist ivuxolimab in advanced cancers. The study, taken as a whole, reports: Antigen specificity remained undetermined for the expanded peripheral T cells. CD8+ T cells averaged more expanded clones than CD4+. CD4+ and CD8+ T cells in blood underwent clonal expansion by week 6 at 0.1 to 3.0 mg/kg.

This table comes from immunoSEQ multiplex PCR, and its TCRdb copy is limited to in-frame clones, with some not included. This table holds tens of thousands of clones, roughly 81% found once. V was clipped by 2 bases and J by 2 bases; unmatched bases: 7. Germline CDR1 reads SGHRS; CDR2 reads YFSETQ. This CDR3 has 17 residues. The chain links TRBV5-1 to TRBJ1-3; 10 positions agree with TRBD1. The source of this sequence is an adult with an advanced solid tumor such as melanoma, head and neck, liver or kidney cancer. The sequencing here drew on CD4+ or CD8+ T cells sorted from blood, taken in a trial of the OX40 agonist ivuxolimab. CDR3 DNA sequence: TGCGCCAGCAGCTTCACTCCCGGGACAGGGGCTGGAAACACCATATATTTT. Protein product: CASSFTPGTGAGNTIYF.